These 8 T cell receptor beta chains share one sample of origin, sequenced in a study of blood T cell repertoires in COVID-19 (TCRdb year 2020). Libraries came from the immunoSEQ multiplex PCR assay. The clones in this table, taken by TCRdb from immuneACCESS, are in-frame only. Not every clone is retained; where verified, under half of the shortfall comes from an unresolved V gene, and the cause of the rest is unknown. Across this sample there are 65,000 to 70,000 clones, with over 70% seen only once. The top ten constitute approximately 17% of the sample. The sequenced sample consisted of peripheral blood. The receptors here all came from a man aged 55 to 70 with acute or convalescent COVID-19.

CDR3 in amino acids: CASSPGYEQYF. The CDR3 bases are TGTGCCAGCTCACCCGGCTACGAGCAGTACTTC. The chain couples TRBV18 to TRBJ2-7; no definite D call. The CDR3 consists of 11 residues. V lost 3 bases to trimming and J lost 3 bases, with 3 bases between them. CDR1 is KGHSH and CDR2 is LQKENI in the germline V gene. The full variable domain, with the rest looked up from reference TRBV18 and TRBJ2-7, is NAGVMQNPRHLVRRRGQEARLRCSPMKGHSHVYWYRQLPEEGLKFMVYLQKENIIDESGMPKERFSAEFPKEGPSILRIQQVVRGDSAAYFCASSPGYEQYFGPGTRLTVT.

This clone was counted only a few times. The CDR3, as DNA: TGTGCCAGCAGCCCGTCGGGTGGAGGGTCGTACAATGAGCAGTTCTTC. This codes for CASSPSGGGSYNEQFF. The chain uses TRBV5-4 and TRBJ2-1, with D possibly being TRBD2 (6 bases). V shed 4 bases and J shed 4 bases, with 18 bases lying between them. This CDR3 is 16 amino acids long. Germline values: CDR1 SGHNT, CDR2 YYREEE (reference sequence).

This sequence joins TRBV4-2 and TRBJ2-7; 7 nucleotides align to TRBD1. Germline CDR1 reads LGHNA; CDR2 reads YNFKEQ. The CDR3 contains 17 residues. The J segment lost 2 bases and the V segment lost 4 bases, leaving 14 bases of the junction unmatched. CDR3 nucleotide sequence: TGTGCCAGCAGCCTCCATAAGGGGGCTTATGACCCCTACGAGCAGTACTTC. Its protein is CASSLHKGAYDPYEQYF.

J is TRBJ1-5 and V is TRBV6-2 or TRBV6-3, with D tentatively TRBD1 (6 bases). Germline V gives CDR1 MNHEY, CDR2 SVGEGT. V was shortened by 5 bases and J by 6 bases, with 14 bases between the two germline ends. This CDR3 comprises 14 residues. In DNA form, the CDR3 reads TGTGCCAGCAGTCTTACAGGGCCGGGTCAGCCCCAGCATTTT. Its translation: CASSLTGPGQPQHF.

This clone was picked up a small number of times. The genes are TRBV2 and TRBJ1-5, with 8 bases identical to TRBD1. CDR1 is SNHLY and CDR2 is FYNNEI in the germline V gene. The CDR3 runs 16 residues. The J segment lost 7 bases and the V segment lost 0 bases, leaving 8 bases of the junction unmatched. CDR3 nucleotides: TGTGCCAGCAGTGAAGCGTACAGGGGGAAAGAGCAGCCCCAGCATTTT. Its protein is CASSEAYRGKEQPQHF.

The chain carries TRBV14 and TRBJ1-3; no clear D gene. Germline V gives CDR1 SGHDN, CDR2 FVKESK. V was clipped by 4 bases and J by 3 bases, with 7 bases between them. The CDR3 runs 13 residues. The CDR3 bases are TGTGCCAGCAGCCTCGGACTTGGAAACACCATATATTTT. As protein: CASSLGLGNTIYF.

The rearrangement uses TRBV6-4 and TRBJ2-3; TRBD1 matches at 9 bases. Germline V CDR1 and CDR2: MRHNA, SNTAGT. The CDR3 consists of 15 residues. The trim removed 4 bases at V and 4 bases at J, leaving 6 bases unmatched. CDR3 sequence (DNA): TGTGCCAGCAGTGGACAGGGGGGAGGTGCAGATACGCAGTATTTT. Translated, it gives CASSGQGGGADTQYF.

This clone was seen a single time. Written as DNA, the CDR3 is TGTGCCAGCAGCGTCACAGAACAGAACACTGAAGCTTTCTTT. It yields the protein CASSVTEQNTEAFF. This chain joins TRBV7-8 and TRBJ1-1, with D unresolved. Trimming took off 5 bases at V and 1 base at J, with 11 bases between the two ends. The length of the CDR3 is 14 residues. Germline V gene lookup returns CDR1 SGHVS and CDR2 FQNEAQ. Drawing the rest from reference TRBV7-8 and TRBJ1-1, the complete variable domain is GAGVSQSPRYKVAKRGQDVALRCDPISGHVSLFWYQQALGQGPEFLTYFQNEAQLDKSGLPSDRFFAERPEGSVSTLKIQRTQQEDSAVYLCASSVTEQNTEAFFGQGTRLTVV.